Listed here is a single T cell receptor beta chain. This clone has a single count. The clone's antigen remains unknown. No per-base quality is available; no much larger clone lies one base away. These data are taken from a study of OX40 agonist ivuxolimab in advanced cancers. Study-wide context: Ivuxolimab, which targeted the costimulatory receptor OX40 (CD134), was an agonistic, fully human IgG2 monoclonal antibody. Intravenous ivuxolimab was administered to patients every 2 weeks at six dose levels: 0.01, 0.1, 0.3, 1.5, 3 and 10 mg/kg. Three dose-escalation patients achieved partial responses, one with hepatocellular carcinoma and two with cutaneous melanoma. Of the 50 to 55 patients in dose escalation, about 20 had hepatocellular carcinoma, roughly 15 had melanoma, 9 had renal cell carcinoma and 9 had head and neck cancer. Prior anti-PD-1, anti-PD-L1 or anti-CTLA-4 therapy was permitted, and approximately 41% of dose-escalation patients had received checkpoint inhibitors. The paper covers the monotherapy dose-escalation part of the phase I ivuxolimab trial, which included N ≈ 57 patients. The purpose of peripheral TCRbeta sequencing was to test whether ivuxolimab changed TCR sequence diversity and led to clonal T-cell expansion. In the dose-escalation cohort, roughly four fifths of patients were male, and the mean age was roughly 60 years, with a range of 23 to 79. The study at large found these results: Antigen specificity was not determined for the clonally expanded peripheral T cells. In the 0.1-3.0 mg/kg groups, partial responders had among the lowest normalized peripheral clonal expansion, particularly in CD8+ T cells. Low levels of normalized T-cell clonal expansion were also seen in some nonresponding patients. On average, CD8+ T cells showed more expanded clones than CD4+ T cells after ivuxolimab. Clonal expansion of both CD4+ and CD8+ blood T cells was observed from baseline to week 6 at doses 0.1 to 3.0 mg/kg.

For sequencing of the TCRbeta CDR3 region, genomic DNA was extracted from the sorted cells. The immunoSEQ Assay was used to sequence the TCRbeta CDR3 regions. TCRdb carries this immuneACCESS record with in-frame sequences only. Its versions omit some clonotypes, under half of them owing to an unresolved V gene in the studies checked, with the rest unexplained. This sample lists approximately 47,000 clones; roughly 90% were detected once. 45% to 55% of the sample goes to the ten largest clones. The trial excluded patients who had a history of autoimmune disease or who were on systemic immunosuppression. In every dose cohort, peripheral blood was drawn for TCR sequencing at baseline, cycle 4 day 1, and cycle 7 day 1. The samples were taken from a phase I, first-in-human, multicenter, open-label dose-escalation trial of ivuxolimab. Adults with locally advanced or metastatic melanoma, renal cell carcinoma, hepatocellular carcinoma or head and neck squamous cell carcinoma were enrolled in the trial. CD4+ and CD8+ T cells were sorted separately from peripheral blood before TCR sequencing.

Trimming takes 5 bases off V and 5 bases off J; junction bases not matched to a gene: 6. CDR1 and CDR2 are drawn from the germline V gene: MDHEN, SYDVKM. From its cysteine to its phenylalanine, the CDR3 spans 14 amino acids. Only the CDR3 part of the read is kept: 42 bases, read in frame from the first base. The sequence came from an adult with an advanced solid tumor such as melanoma, head and neck, liver or kidney cancer. The sequence is built from TRBV28 and TRBJ2-5; 9 central nucleotides agree with TRBD1. Sequenced here: CD4+ or CD8+ T cells sorted from blood, sampled in a trial of the OX40 agonist ivuxolimab. The nucleotide sequence reads TGTGCCAGCAGTGAAACAGGGGGCGCGGAGACCCAGTACTTC. It is translated as CASSETGGAETQYF.